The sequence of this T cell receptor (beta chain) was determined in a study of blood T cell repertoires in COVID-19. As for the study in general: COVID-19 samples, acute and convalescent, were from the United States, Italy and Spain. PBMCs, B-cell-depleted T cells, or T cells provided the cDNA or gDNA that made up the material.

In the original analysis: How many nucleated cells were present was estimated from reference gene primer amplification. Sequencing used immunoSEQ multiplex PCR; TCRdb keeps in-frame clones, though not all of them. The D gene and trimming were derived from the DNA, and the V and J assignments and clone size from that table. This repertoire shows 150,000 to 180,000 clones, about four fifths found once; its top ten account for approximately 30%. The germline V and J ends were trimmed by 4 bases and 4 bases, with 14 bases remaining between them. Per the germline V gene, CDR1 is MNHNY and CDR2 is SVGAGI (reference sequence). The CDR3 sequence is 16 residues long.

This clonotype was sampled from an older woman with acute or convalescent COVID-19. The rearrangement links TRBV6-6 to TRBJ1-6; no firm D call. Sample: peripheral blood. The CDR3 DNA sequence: TGTGCCAGCAGTTCCTTTCCTGGAGATTATAATTCACCCCTCCACTTT. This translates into CASSSFPGDYNSPLHF.